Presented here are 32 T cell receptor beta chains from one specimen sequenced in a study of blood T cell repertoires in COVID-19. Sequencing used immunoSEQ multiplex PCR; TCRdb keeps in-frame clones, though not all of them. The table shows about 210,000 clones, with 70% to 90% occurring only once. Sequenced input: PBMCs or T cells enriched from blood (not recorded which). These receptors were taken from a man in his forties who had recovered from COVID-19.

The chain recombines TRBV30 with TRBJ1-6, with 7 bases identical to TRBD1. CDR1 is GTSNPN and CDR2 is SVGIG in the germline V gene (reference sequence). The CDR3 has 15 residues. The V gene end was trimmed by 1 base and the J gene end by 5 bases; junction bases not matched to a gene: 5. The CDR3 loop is CAWSGRGLNNSPLHF. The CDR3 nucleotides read TGTGCCTGGAGTGGGAGGGGGCTTAATAATTCACCCCTCCACTTT.

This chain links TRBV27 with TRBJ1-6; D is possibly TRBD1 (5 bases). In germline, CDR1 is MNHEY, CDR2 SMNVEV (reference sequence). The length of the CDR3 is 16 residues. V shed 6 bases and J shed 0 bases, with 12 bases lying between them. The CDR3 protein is CASRRDGSSYNSPLHF. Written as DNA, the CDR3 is TGTGCCAGCAGAAGGGACGGGAGCTCCTATAATTCACCCCTCCACTTT.

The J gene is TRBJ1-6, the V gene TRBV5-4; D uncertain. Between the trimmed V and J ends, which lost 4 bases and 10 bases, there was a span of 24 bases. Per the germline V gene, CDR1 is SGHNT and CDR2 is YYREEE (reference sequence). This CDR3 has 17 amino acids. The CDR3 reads CASSLLDMGLNSSPLHF. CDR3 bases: TGTGCCAGCAGCCTTCTCGACATGGGTCTCAATTCGTCACCCCTCCACTTT.

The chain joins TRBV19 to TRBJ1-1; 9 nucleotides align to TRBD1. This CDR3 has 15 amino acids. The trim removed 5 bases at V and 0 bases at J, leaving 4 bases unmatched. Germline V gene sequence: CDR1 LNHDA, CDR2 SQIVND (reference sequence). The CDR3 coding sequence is TGTGCCAGTAGTTTACAGGGGGCAATGAACACTGAAGCTTTCTTT. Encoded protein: CASSLQGAMNTEAFF.

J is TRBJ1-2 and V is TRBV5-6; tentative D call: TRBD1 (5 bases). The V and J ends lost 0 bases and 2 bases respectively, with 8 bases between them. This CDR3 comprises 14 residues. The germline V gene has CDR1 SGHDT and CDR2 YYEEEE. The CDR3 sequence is CASSLGQINYGYTF. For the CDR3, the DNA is TGTGCCAGCAGCTTGGGACAGATCAACTATGGCTACACCTTC.

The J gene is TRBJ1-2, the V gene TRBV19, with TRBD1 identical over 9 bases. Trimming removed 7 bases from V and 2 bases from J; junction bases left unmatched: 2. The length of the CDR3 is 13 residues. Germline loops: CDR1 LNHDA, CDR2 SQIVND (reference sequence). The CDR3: CASNRGRNYGYTF. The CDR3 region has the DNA TGTGCCAGTAACAGGGGGCGGAACTATGGCTACACCTTC.

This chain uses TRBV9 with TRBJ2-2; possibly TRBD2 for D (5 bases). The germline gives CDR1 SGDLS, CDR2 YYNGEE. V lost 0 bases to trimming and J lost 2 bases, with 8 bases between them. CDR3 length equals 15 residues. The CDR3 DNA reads TGTGCCAGCAGCGTAGGACGGGGAAACACCGGGGAGCTGTTTTTT. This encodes CASSVGRGNTGELFF.

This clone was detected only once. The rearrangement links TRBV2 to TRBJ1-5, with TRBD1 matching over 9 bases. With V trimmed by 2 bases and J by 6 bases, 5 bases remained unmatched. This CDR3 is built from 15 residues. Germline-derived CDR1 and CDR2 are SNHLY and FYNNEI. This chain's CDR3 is CASSEMGQGIQPQHF. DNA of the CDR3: TGTGCCAGCAGTGAAATGGGACAGGGCATTCAGCCCCAGCATTTT.

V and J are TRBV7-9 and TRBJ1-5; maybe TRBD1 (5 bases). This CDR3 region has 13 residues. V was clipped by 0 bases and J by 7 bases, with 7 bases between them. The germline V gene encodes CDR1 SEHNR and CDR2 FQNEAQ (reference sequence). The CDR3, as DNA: TGTGCCAGCAGCTTAGCGGGGCGGCAGCCCCAGCATTTT. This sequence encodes CASSLAGRQPQHF.

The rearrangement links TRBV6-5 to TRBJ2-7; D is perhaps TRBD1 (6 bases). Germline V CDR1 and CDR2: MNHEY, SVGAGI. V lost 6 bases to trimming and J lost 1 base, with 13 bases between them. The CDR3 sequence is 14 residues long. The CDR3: CASRDTGNSYEQYF. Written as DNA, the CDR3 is TGTGCCAGCAGGGATACAGGGAATTCCTACGAGCAGTACTTC.

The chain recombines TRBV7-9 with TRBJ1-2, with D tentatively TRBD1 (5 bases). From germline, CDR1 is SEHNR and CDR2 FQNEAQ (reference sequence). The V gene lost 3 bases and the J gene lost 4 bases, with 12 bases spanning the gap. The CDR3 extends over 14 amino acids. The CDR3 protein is CASSFDRTPYGYTF. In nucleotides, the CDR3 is TGTGCCAGCAGCTTCGACAGAACCCCCTATGGCTACACCTTC.

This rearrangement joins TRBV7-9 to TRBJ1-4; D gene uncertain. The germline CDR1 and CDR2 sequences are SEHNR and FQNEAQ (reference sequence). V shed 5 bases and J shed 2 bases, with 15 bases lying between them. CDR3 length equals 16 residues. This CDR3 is CASSARGGFTNEKLFF. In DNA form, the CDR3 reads TGTGCCAGCAGCGCCCGAGGAGGATTTACTAATGAAAAACTGTTTTTT.

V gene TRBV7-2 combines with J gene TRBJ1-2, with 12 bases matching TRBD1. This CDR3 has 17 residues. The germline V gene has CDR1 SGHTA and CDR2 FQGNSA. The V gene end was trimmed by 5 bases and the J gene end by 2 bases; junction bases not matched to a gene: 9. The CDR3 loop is CASSPDFGTGGNYGYTF. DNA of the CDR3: TGTGCCAGCAGCCCTGATTTCGGGACAGGGGGCAACTATGGCTACACCTTC.

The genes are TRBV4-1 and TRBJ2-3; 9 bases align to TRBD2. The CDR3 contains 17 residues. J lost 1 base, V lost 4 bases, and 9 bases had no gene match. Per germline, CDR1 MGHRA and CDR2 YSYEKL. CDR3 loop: CASSPRAGGLRTDTQYF. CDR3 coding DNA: TGCGCCAGCAGCCCTCGAGCGGGAGGACTCCGCACAGATACGCAGTATTTT.

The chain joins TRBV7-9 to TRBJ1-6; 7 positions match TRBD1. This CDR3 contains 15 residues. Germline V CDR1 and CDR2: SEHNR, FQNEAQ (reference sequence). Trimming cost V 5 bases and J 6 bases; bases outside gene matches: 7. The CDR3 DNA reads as TGTGCCAGCAGCCCCTCGACAGGGTTTAATTCACCCCTCCACTTT. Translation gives CASSPSTGFNSPLHF.

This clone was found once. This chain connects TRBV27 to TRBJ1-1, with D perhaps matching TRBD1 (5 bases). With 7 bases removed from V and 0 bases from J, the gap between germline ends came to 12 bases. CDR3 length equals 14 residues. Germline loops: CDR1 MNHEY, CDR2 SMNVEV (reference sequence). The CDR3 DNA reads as TGTGCCAGCACCCGGGACTCTATGAACACTGAAGCTTTCTTT. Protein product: CASTRDSMNTEAFF.

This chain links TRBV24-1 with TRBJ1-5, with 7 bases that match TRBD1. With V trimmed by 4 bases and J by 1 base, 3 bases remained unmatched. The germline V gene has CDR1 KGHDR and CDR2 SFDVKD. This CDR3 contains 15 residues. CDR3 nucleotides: TGTGCCACCAGTGACCAGACAGGGAGCAATCAGCCCCAGCATTTT. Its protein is CATSDQTGSNQPQHF.

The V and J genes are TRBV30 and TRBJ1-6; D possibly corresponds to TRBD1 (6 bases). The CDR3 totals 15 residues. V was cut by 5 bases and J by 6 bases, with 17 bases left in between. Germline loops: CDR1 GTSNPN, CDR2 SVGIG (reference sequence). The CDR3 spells CAWAHGGHSNSPLHF. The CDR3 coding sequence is TGTGCCTGGGCCCATGGGGGACACTCTAATTCACCCCTCCACTTT.

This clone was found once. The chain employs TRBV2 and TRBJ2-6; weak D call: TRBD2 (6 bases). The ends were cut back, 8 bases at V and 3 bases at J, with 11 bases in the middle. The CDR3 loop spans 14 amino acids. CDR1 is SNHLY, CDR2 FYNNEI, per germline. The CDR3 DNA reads TGTGCCAGCTTTGTGGGAGGTGGGGCCAACGTCCTGACTTTC. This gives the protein CASFVGGGANVLTF.

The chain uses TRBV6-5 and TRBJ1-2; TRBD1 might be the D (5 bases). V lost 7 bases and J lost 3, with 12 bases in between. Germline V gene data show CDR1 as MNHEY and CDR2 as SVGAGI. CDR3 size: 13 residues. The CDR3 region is CASMSQGHYGYTF. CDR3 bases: TGTGCCAGCATGAGTCAGGGCCACTATGGCTACACCTTC.

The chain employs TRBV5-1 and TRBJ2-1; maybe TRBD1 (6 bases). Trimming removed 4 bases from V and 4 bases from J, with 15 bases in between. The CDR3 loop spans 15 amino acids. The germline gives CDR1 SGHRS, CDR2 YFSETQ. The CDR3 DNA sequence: TGCGCCAGCAGCCCAGATGACAGGAGATACAATGAGCAGTTCTTC. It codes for CASSPDDRRYNEQFF.

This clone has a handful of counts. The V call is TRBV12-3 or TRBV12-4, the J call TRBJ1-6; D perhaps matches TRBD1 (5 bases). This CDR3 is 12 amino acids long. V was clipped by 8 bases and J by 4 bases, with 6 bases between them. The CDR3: CASGQYNSPLHF. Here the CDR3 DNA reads TGTGCCAGCGGACAATATAATTCACCCCTCCACTTT.

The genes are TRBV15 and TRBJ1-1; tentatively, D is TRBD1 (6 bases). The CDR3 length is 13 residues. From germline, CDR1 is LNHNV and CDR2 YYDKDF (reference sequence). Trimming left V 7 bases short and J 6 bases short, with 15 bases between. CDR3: CATKVRQAAEAFF. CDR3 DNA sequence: TGTGCCACCAAGGTAAGACAGGCGGCTGAAGCTTTCTTT.

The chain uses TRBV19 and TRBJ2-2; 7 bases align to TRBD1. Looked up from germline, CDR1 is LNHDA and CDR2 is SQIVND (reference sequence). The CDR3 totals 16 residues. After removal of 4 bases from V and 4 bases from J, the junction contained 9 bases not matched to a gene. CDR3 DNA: TGTGCCAGTAGTACTAGACAGGGTCGAGGCACCGGGGAGCTGTTTTTT. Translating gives CASSTRQGRGTGELFF.

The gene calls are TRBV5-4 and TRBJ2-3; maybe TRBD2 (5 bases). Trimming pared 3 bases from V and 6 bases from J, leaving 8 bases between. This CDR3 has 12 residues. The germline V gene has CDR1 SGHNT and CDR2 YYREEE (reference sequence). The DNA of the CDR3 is TGTGCCAGCAGCTCGAGGGTGGATACGCAGTATTTT. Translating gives CASSSRVDTQYF.

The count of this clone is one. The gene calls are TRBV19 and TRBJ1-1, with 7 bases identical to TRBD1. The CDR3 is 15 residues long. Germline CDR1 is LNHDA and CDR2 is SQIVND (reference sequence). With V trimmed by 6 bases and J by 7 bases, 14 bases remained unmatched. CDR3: CASRTEAGGLGEAFF. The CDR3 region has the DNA TGTGCCAGTAGGACTGAGGCAGGGGGATTGGGTGAAGCTTTCTTT.

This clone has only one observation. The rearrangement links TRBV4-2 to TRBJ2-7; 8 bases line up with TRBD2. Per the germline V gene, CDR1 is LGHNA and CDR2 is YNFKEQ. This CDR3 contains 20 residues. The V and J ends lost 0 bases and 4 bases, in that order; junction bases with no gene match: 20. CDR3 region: CASSQESDWTGGGRLYEQYF. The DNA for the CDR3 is TGTGCCAGCAGCCAAGAGAGTGACTGGACGGGCGGGGGGCGCCTTTACGAGCAGTACTTC.

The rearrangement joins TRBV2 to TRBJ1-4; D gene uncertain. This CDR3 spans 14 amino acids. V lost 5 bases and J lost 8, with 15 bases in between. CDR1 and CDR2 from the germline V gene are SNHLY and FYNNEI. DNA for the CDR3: TGTGCCAGCAGTCCGAGCGGGTTGGAAGAAAAACTGTTTTTT. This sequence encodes CASSPSGLEEKLFF. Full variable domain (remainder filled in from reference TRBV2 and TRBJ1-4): EPEVTQTPSHQVTQMGQEVILRCVPISNHLYFYWYRQILGQKVEFLVSFYNNEISEKSEIFDDQFSVERPDGSNFTLKIRSTKLEDSAMYFCASSPSGLEEKLFFGSGTQLSVL.

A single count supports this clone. The CDR3 region has the DNA TGTGCCAGCATGGCAGGGGTAAGGTCGGAGACCCAGTACTTC. This sequence encodes CASMAGVRSETQYF. The chain couples TRBV6-5 to TRBJ2-5; D may be TRBD1 (6 bases). V was pared by 7 bases and J by 5 bases, with 17 bases between. In germline, CDR1 is MNHEY, CDR2 SVGAGI. This CDR3 comprises 14 residues.

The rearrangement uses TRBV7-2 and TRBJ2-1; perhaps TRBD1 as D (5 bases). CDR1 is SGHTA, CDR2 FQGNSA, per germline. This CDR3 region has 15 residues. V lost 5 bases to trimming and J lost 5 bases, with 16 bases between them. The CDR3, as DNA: TGTGCCAGCAGCCTTTGGATCGGACAAAACAATGAGCAGTTCTTC. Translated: CASSLWIGQNNEQFF.

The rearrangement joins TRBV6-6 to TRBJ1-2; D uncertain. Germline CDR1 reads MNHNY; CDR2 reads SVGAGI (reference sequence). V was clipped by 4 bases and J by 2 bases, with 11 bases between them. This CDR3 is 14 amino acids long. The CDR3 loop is CASSSTGSNYGYTF. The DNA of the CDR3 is TGTGCCAGCAGTTCCACCGGGTCCAACTATGGCTACACCTTC.

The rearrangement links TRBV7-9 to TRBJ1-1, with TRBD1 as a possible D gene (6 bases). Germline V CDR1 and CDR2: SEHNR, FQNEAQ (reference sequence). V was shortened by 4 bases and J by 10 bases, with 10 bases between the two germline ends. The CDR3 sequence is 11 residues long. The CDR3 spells CASSSEGGAFF. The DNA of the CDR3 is TGTGCCAGCAGCTCCGAAGGGGGAGCTTTCTTT.